The rows below give T cell receptor beta chains drawn from one sample of a study of T cell repertoires in cytomegalovirus infection. TCRdb re-derived calls from the reads in MiXCR, one entry per CDR3 protein. The sample lists 480,000 or so distinct CDR3 sequences; roughly 12% were seen once. Sequenced input: PBMCs. The source of these receptors is a human donor in good health (CMV status not recorded). Some clones in this sample may be carry-over from other donors' samples. The CDR3 runs from the conserved cysteine through the conserved F or W. The D gene is left open where the match is weak. Clone size is shown for a subset of rows, as once, few, many or a class of expanded clone.

d_gene | j_gene | abundance | v_gene | CDR3aa | CDR3nt
. | TRBJ1-4 | few | TRBV11-2 | CASTTFATNEKLFF | TGTGCCAGCACTACCTTTGCAACTAATGAAAAACTGTTTTTT
TRBD1 | TRBJ2-1 | . | TRBV3-1 | CASSLRQGGTLYNEQFF | TGTGCCAGCAGCCTAAGACAGGGGGGAACACTCTACAATGAGCAGTTCTTC
TRBD1 | TRBJ1-6 | many | TRBV14 | CASRLGAGGSHNSPLHF | TGTGCCAGTCGGCTGGGGGCAGGGGGCTCACATAATTCACCCCTCCACTTT
TRBD2 | TRBJ2-1 | many | TRBV6-1 | CASSHLAGGPLWKEQFF | TGTGCCAGCAGTCACCTAGCGGGAGGGCCCCTATGGAAGGAGCAGTTCTTC
. | TRBJ1-5 | many | TRBV12-3/TRBV12-4 | CASSLPRTGLRNQPQHF | TGTGCCAGCAGCCTACCCCGGACGGGGCTGCGCAATCAGCCCCAGCATTTT
. | TRBJ2-5 | many | TRBV7-8 | CASSLANRGGKETQYF | TGTGCCAGCAGCTTAGCCAACAGGGGGGGGAAGGAGACCCAGTACTTC
. | TRBJ2-7 | . | TRBV14 | CASSQVTGFEQYF | TGTGCCAGCAGCCAAGTGACAGGATTCGAGCAGTACTTC
. | TRBJ2-3 | many | TRBV28 | CASSLYWGQTPTDTQYF | TGTGCCAGCAGTTTATACTGGGGTCAGACCCCCACAGATACGCAGTATTTT
TRBD2 | TRBJ2-7 | many | TRBV6-2/TRBV6-3 | CASRLGTSGAYEQYF | TGTGCCAGCAGATTGGGGACTAGCGGAGCCTACGAGCAGTACTTC
. | TRBJ1-2 | many | TRBV30 | CAWRNNRQFYNYGYTF | TGTGCCTGGAGGAATAACAGGCAATTTTATAACTATGGCTACACCTTC
. | TRBJ2-7 | . | TRBV4-2 | CASSRLWGDSYEQYF | TGTGCCAGCAGCCGCCTCTGGGGGGACTCCTACGAGCAGTACTTC
. | TRBJ2-5 | . | TRBV18 | CASSLLDRFDETQYF | TGTGCCAGCTCACTGTTAGACAGGTTCGACGAGACCCAGTACTTC
. | TRBJ1-4 | . | TRBV9 | CASSPRYSGSGEKLFF | TGTGCCAGCAGCCCCCGATATTCGGGGTCAGGTGAAAAACTGTTTTTT
TRBD1 | TRBJ2-5 | many | TRBV24-1 | CATSDFRDRGKETQYF | TGTGCCACCAGTGATTTCCGGGACAGGGGAAAAGAGACCCAGTACTTC
TRBD2 | TRBJ2-3 | many | TRBV7-2 | CASSARTSGTQYF | TGTGCCAGCAGCGCCCGGACTAGCGGTACGCAGTATTTT
TRBD1 | TRBJ1-5 | . | TRBV18 | CASSPAGQGRRNQPQHF | TGTGCCAGCTCACCAGCGGGACAGGGTAGGCGAAATCAGCCCCAGCATTTT
. | TRBJ2-7 | . | TRBV20-1 | CSARVPWGLNYEQYF | TGCAGTGCTAGAGTCCCGTGGGGCTTGAACTACGAGCAGTACTTC
. | TRBJ2-5 | many | TRBV7-8 | CASSVPKGNQETQYF | TGTGCCAGCAGCGTCCCCAAGGGAAACCAAGAGACCCAGTACTTC
. | TRBJ2-7 | many | TRBV7-8 | CASSLVGGRRGGEQYF | TGTGCCAGCAGCTTAGTGGGGGGCCGCAGGGGCGGTGAACAGTACTTC
. | TRBJ1-1 | many | TRBV6-1 | CASSDPTGTWNTEAFF | TGTGCCAGCAGTGACCCGACCGGGACATGGAACACTGAAGCTTTCTTT
TRBD2 | TRBJ2-2 | few | TRBV20-1 | CSARQTSGMNTGELFF | TGCAGTGCTAGACAGACTAGCGGTATGAACACCGGGGAGCTGTTTTTT
. | TRBJ2-5 | many | TRBV20-1 | CSARDLEVARQETQYF | TGCAGTGCTAGAGATCTGGAGGTTGCAAGACAAGAGACCCAGTACTTC
. | TRBJ1-4 | many | TRBV5-1 | CASSFDGTEKLFF | TGCGCCAGCAGCTTTGACGGTACTGAAAAACTGTTTTTT
. | TRBJ1-1 | many | TRBV28 | CASSLTSREAFF | TGTGCCAGCAGTTTAACCAGTAGGGAAGCTTTCTTT
TRBD1 | TRBJ2-5 | . | TRBV24-1 | CATSESDRAYQETQYF | TGTGCCACCAGTGAAAGTGACAGGGCTTACCAAGAGACCCAGTACTTC
. | TRBJ1-3 | . | TRBV7-3 | CASAVGSGNTIYF | TGTGCCAGCGCCGTAGGGTCTGGAAACACCATATATTTT
. | TRBJ1-4 | . | TRBV5-1 | CASSLGGNEKLFF | TGCGCCAGCAGCTTGGGGGGGAATGAAAAACTGTTTTTT
. | TRBJ2-3 | many | TRBV7-9 | CASSSPGRTSTDTQYF | TGTGCCAGCAGCTCTCCGGGACGCACCAGCACAGATACGCAGTATTTT
TRBD2 | TRBJ2-7 | many | TRBV20-1 | CSASRLAGAGGYEQYF | TGCAGTGCTAGTAGACTAGCGGGGGCCGGGGGGTACGAGCAGTACTTC
TRBD1 | TRBJ2-2 | . | TRBV27 | CASSQSGQANTGELFF | TGTGCCAGCAGTCAATCGGGACAGGCGAACACCGGGGAGCTGTTTTTT
TRBD1 | TRBJ2-7 | few | TRBV20-1 | CSAPSDRTYEQYF | TGCAGTGCCCCGTCGGACAGGACCTACGAGCAGTACTTC
. | TRBJ2-2 | . | TRBV6-6 | CASNSPNTGELFF | TGTGCCAGCAACTCCCCTAACACCGGGGAGCTGTTTTTT